The sample holds a few counts of the clone carrying this T cell receptor (beta chain). This entry is derived from a study of blood T cell repertoires in COVID-19. Study context: Italy, Spain and the United States were the sources of the convalescent and acute COVID-19 samples. T cells, B-cell-depleted T cells, or PBMCs provided the cDNA or gDNA that served as material.

Patients from Seattle were sampled longitudinally, starting during active infection. Assay: immunoSEQ multiplex PCR; the TCRdb copy retains only in-frame clones and omits some. This table holds around 190,000 clones, around 79% found once. Per the germline V gene, CDR1 is SGHTA and CDR2 is FQGNSA. V shed 7 bases, J shed 4 bases, and the junction held 12 bases outside the gene matches. The CDR3 contains 15 residues. The specimen was peripheral blood. V gene TRBV7-2 combines with J gene TRBJ2-5, with 7 bases matching TRBD1. The receptor comes from a woman aged 40-49 years with COVID-19, enrolled during active disease. As DNA, the CDR3 is TGTGCCAGCACTTTTACTCGGACAGGTGGAGAGACCCAGTACTTC. Protein product: CASTFTRTGGETQYF.